Below are 32 T cell receptor beta chains sequenced from a single sample in a study of blood T cell repertoires in COVID-19. Only in-frame clones appear in the TCRdb table, and some are missing; sequencing was by immunoSEQ multiplex PCR. The table has 360,000 or so clones, roughly 91% seen once. The sample comprised PBMCs or T cells enriched from blood (not recorded which). These receptors came from a woman aged 25-40 years who had recovered from COVID-19.

This sequence joins TRBV5-1 and TRBJ1-1; D is undetermined. The CDR3 is made up of 16 amino acids. The germline V and J ends were trimmed by 0 bases and 1 base, with 13 bases remaining between them. Germline lookup yields CDR1 SGHRS and CDR2 YFSETQ. The DNA for the CDR3 is TGCGCCAGCAGCTTGGTCCTCCGTCCAGGGAACACTGAAGCTTTCTTT. The encoded protein is CASSLVLRPGNTEAFF.

The J gene is TRBJ1-2, the V gene TRBV28; D is possibly TRBD1 (5 bases). This CDR3 is 15 amino acids long. The V gene's germline CDR1 is MDHEN and CDR2 SYDVKM. V dropped 2 bases and J dropped 4 bases, with 14 bases sitting between them. The CDR3 DNA reads as TGTGCCAGCAGTTTACACTCGACAGATACCTATGGCTACACCTTC. Its translation: CASSLHSTDTYGYTF.

The J gene is TRBJ1-1, the V gene TRBV5-6, with 7 bases identical to TRBD1. The CDR3 totals 13 residues. Per germline, CDR1 SGHDT and CDR2 YYEEEE. The V gene end was trimmed by 2 bases and the J gene end by 3 bases; junction bases not matched to a gene: 1. CDR3 sequence: CASSLDRDTEAFF. CDR3 in DNA: TGTGCCAGCAGCTTAGACAGGGACACTGAAGCTTTCTTT.

This clone was picked up one time. J is TRBJ1-4 and V is TRBV12-3 or TRBV12-4, with D maybe TRBD1 (6 bases). Deletions cut 5 bases from V and 13 bases from J, with 17 bases between. The length of the CDR3 is 13 residues. The DNA for the CDR3 is TGTGCCAGCAGTACCCGCTACAGGGCTTCACTGTTTTTT. This codes for CASSTRYRASLFF.

The chain uses TRBV7-8 and TRBJ2-5; D unclear. The CDR3 is made up of 15 amino acids. Germline V gene sequence: CDR1 SGHVS, CDR2 FQNEAQ. Trimming removed 1 base at V and 5 bases at J, with 14 bases between. Here the CDR3 reads CASSLESNPRETQYF. For the CDR3, the DNA is TGTGCCAGCAGCTTAGAATCGAACCCCAGGGAGACCCAGTACTTC.

This clone was recorded once. This rearrangement joins TRBV7-9 to TRBJ1-5; D unresolved. The germline V and J ends were trimmed by 5 bases and 4 bases, with 6 bases remaining between them. Germline values: CDR1 SEHNR, CDR2 FQNEAQ (reference sequence). The CDR3 sequence is 12 residues long. CDR3 in amino acids: CASSQQNQPQHF. Written as DNA, the CDR3 is TGTGCCAGCAGCCAACAAAATCAGCCCCAGCATTTT.

CDR3 DNA: TGCAGCGTTGCTTTGGGGTGGGGCGCTTTCTTT. Residues: CSVALGWGAFF. The chain employs TRBV29-1 and TRBJ1-1, with D perhaps matching TRBD1 (5 bases). This CDR3 is built from 11 residues. The germline V gene encodes CDR1 SQVTM and CDR2 ANQGSEA. V lost 4 bases, J lost 11 bases, and 14 bases lay in between.

This chain joins TRBV9 and TRBJ2-2, with D hard to call. The length of the CDR3 is 14 residues. CDR1 is SGDLS and CDR2 is YYNGEE in the germline V gene. V was pared by 3 bases and J by 5 bases, with 11 bases between. Here the CDR3 reads CASSAQVRTGELFF. CDR3 nucleotide sequence: TGTGCCAGCAGCGCCCAGGTTAGGACCGGGGAGCTGTTTTTT. The complete variable domain, with remaining parts taken from reference TRBV9 and TRBJ2-2, reads DSGVTQTPKHLITATGQRVTLRCSPRSGDLSVYWYQQSLDQGLQFLIQYYNGEERAKGNILERFSAQQFPDLHSELNLSSLELGDSALYFCASSAQVRTGELFFGEGSRLTVL.

The CDR3 region has the DNA TGTGCCAGTAGTATCGGAGGGCTGCGAATCTCTGGAAACACCATATATTTT. It specifies CASSIGGLRISGNTIYF. The chain has TRBV19 and TRBJ1-3; no reliable D call. The CDR3 covers 17 residues. Between the trimmed V and J ends, which lost 3 bases and 0 bases, there was a span of 15 bases. Per the germline V gene, CDR1 is LNHDA and CDR2 is SQIVND (reference sequence).

In nucleotides, the CDR3 is TGTGCCAGCAGCCCCCCGGGGATCTACGAGCAGTACTTC. Encoded protein: CASSPPGIYEQYF. The V call is TRBV3-1 (or the pseudogene TRBV3-2), the J call TRBJ2-7; D is perhaps TRBD2 (5 bases). CDR1 is LGHDT and CDR2 is YNNKEL in the germline V gene (reference sequence). V was cut by 4 bases and J by 3 bases, with 10 bases left in between. The CDR3 runs to 13 residues.

V is TRBV5-4 and J is TRBJ2-2; 11 bases align to TRBD1. The CDR3 consists of 16 residues. CDR1 and CDR2 (germline): SGHNT, YYREEE (reference sequence). The V gene end was trimmed by 0 bases and the J gene end by 6 bases; junction bases not matched to a gene: 4. In nucleotides, the CDR3 is TGTGCCAGCAGCTTGGGGGACAGGGGGTTTCCCGGGGAGCTGTTTTTT. Amino acids: CASSLGDRGFPGELFF.

V gene TRBV9 combines with J gene TRBJ1-1; D gene unclear. Germline V gene lookup returns CDR1 SGDLS and CDR2 YYNGEE. There are 15 residues in the CDR3. Trimming took off 3 bases at V and 1 base at J, with 13 bases between the two ends. The CDR3 spells CASSETGGGNTEAFF. The CDR3 bases are TGTGCCAGCAGCGAGACCGGCGGCGGGAACACTGAAGCTTTCTTT.

The rearrangement links TRBV20-1 to TRBJ2-3; 12 bases line up with TRBD2. This CDR3 is built from 14 residues. CDR1 and CDR2 from the germline V gene are DFQATT and SNEGSKA (reference sequence). The ends lost 3 bases at V and 6 bases at J; junction bases unmatched: 4. Here the CDR3 DNA reads TGCAGTGCTAGTTCAACTAGCGGGGGGGATACGCAGTATTTT. It translates to CSASSTSGGDTQYF.

To note about this clone: Different DNA sequences within this sample yield the same CDR3. The V and J genes are TRBV6-5 and TRBJ2-7; 8 nucleotides align to TRBD2. The CDR3 totals 12 residues. V gave up 5 bases and J gave up 3 bases; unmatched junction bases: 0. Germline V gene data show CDR1 as MNHEY and CDR2 as SVGAGI. CDR3 nucleotide sequence: TGTGCCAGCAGTAGCGGGAGCTACGAGCAGTACTTC. This sequence encodes CASSSGSYEQYF.

V gene TRBV4-3 combines with J gene TRBJ2-7, with 10 bases that match TRBD1. In germline, CDR1 is LGHNA, CDR2 YSLEER. The CDR3 runs to 16 residues. V lost 2 bases, J lost 2 bases, and 6 bases stayed unmatched. CDR3 protein: CASSQSTGGAPYEQYF. DNA for the CDR3: TGCGCCAGCAGCCAATCGACAGGGGGCGCCCCCTACGAGCAGTACTTC.

The rearrangement links TRBV11-1 to TRBJ1-6; no clear D. The germline V gene encodes CDR1 SGHAT and CDR2 FQDESV (reference sequence). The CDR3 consists of 15 residues. Deletions cut 2 bases from V and 7 bases from J, with 12 bases between. This CDR3 is CASSLSTGKNSPLHF. In nucleotides, the CDR3 is TGTGCCAGCAGCTTATCTACGGGGAAGAATTCACCCCTCCACTTT.

J is TRBJ1-1 and V is TRBV28; D gene unclear. This CDR3 comprises 14 residues. V was cut by 4 bases and J by 4 bases, with 13 bases left in between. Germline V CDR1 and CDR2: MDHEN, SYDVKM. The CDR3 region has the DNA TGTGCCAGCAGTTCTCTCGTGGGCTTCACTGAAGCTTTCTTT. Amino acid sequence: CASSSLVGFTEAFF.

A word on this clone: Other DNA sequences in the same sample also yield this CDR3. V is TRBV27 and J is TRBJ1-2; 9 bases map to TRBD1. After removal of 3 bases from V and 3 bases from J, the junction contained 2 bases not matched to a gene. The germline V gene has CDR1 MNHEY and CDR2 SMNVEV (reference sequence). The CDR3 has 14 amino acids. The CDR3 nucleotides read TGTGCCAGCAGTTTTCGGGACAGGGACTATGGCTACACCTTC. It translates to CASSFRDRDYGYTF.

The V and J genes are TRBV14 and TRBJ1-1; no clear D gene. CDR1 and CDR2 from the germline V gene are SGHDN and FVKESK. The CDR3 is made up of 12 amino acids. V was cut by 4 bases and J by 2 bases, with 5 bases left in between. CDR3 bases: TGTGCCAGCAGCCGGCTTAACACTGAAGCTTTCTTT. Its protein is CASSRLNTEAFF.

This chain joins TRBV9 and TRBJ1-6; maybe TRBD1 (6 bases). Trimming stripped 0 bases from V and 7 bases from J, with 11 bases between. Germline V gene lookup returns CDR1 SGDLS and CDR2 YYNGEE. The CDR3 sequence is 15 residues long. CDR3 in amino acids: CASSVGQGRNSPLHF. The CDR3 nucleotides read TGTGCCAGCAGCGTAGGGCAGGGGAGAAATTCACCCCTCCACTTT. Drawing the rest from reference TRBV9 and TRBJ1-6, the complete variable domain is DSGVTQTPKHLITATGQRVTLRCSPRSGDLSVYWYQQSLDQGLQFLIQYYNGEERAKGNILERFSAQQFPDLHSELNLSSLELGDSALYFCASSVGQGRNSPLHFGNGTRLTVT.

The chain has TRBV20-1 and TRBJ1-1; D remains unclear. Between the trimmed V and J ends, which lost 6 bases and 5 bases, there was a span of 10 bases. The CDR3 loop spans 11 amino acids. CDR1 is DFQATT, CDR2 SNEGSKA, per germline (reference sequence). The CDR3 loop is CSADSRTEAFF. The CDR3 nucleotides read TGCAGTGCCGATAGCCGGACTGAAGCTTTCTTT.

This chain joins TRBV5-4 and TRBJ2-7; 7 bases are a match to TRBD2. With V trimmed by 4 bases and J by 0 bases, 7 bases remained unmatched. The germline CDR1 and CDR2 sequences are SGHNT and YYREEE (reference sequence). The CDR3 is made up of 15 amino acids. The CDR3 sequence: CASSRQASGSYEQYF. Here the CDR3 DNA reads TGTGCCAGCAGCCGGCAGGCTAGCGGCTCCTACGAGCAGTACTTC.

This clone was seen a handful of times. This sequence joins TRBV27 and TRBJ1-1; 7 bases match TRBD1. The CDR3 spans 13 residues. The V segment lost 5 bases and the J segment 11 bases; nucleotides outside the gene matches: 11. Germline V CDR1 and CDR2: MNHEY, SMNVEV (reference sequence). CDR3 sequence reads: CASSIDRAIAAFF. The CDR3 DNA sequence: TGTGCCAGCAGTATAGACAGGGCCATAGCGGCTTTCTTT.

The rearrangement links TRBV12-5 to TRBJ2-7; D possibly corresponds to TRBD2 (6 bases). The CDR3 consists of 13 residues. V lost 7 bases to trimming and J lost 1 base, with 11 bases between them. CDR1 and CDR2 from the germline V gene are LGHNT and FRNRAP. The DNA for the CDR3 is TGTGCTAGTGTCCCGCGGGAATCCTACGAGCAGTACTTC. This gives the protein CASVPRESYEQYF.

The rearrangement uses TRBV10-3 and TRBJ2-5; D uncertain. The germline V gene has CDR1 ENHRY and CDR2 SYGVKD. This CDR3 spans 13 amino acids. V shed 0 bases and J shed 7 bases, with 9 bases lying between them. The CDR3 bases are TGTGCCATCAGTGAGTCCACGCAGTGGACCCAGTACTTC. It specifies CAISESTQWTQYF.

The chain uses TRBV6-2 or TRBV6-3 and TRBJ1-2; tentative D call: TRBD1 (5 bases). With 6 bases removed from V and 12 bases from J, the gap between germline ends came to 17 bases. CDR1 and CDR2 from the germline V gene are MNHEY and SVGEGT. There are 12 residues in the CDR3. Here the CDR3 DNA reads TGTGCCAGCAGCCTGGGAGGGGCTGGTAACACCTTC. Protein sequence: CASSLGGAGNTF.

J is TRBJ2-1 and V is TRBV24-1, with a tentative D call TRBD2 (6 bases). Germline V lookup: CDR1 KGHDR, CDR2 SFDVKD. This CDR3 has 16 amino acids. Trimming stripped 5 bases from V and 8 bases from J, with 21 bases between. The CDR3 DNA reads TGTGCCACCAGTGGGAGGGAAGACGAAACTGGGGATGAGCAGTTCTTC. It translates to CATSGREDETGDEQFF.

The rearrangement links TRBV5-6 to TRBJ1-6, with D tentatively TRBD1 (5 bases). V shed 1 base and J shed 6 bases, with 8 bases lying between them. In germline, CDR1 is SGHDT, CDR2 YYEEEE. This CDR3 has 14 amino acids. The CDR3 spells CASSLWRGNSPLHF. In DNA, the CDR3 is TGTGCCAGCAGCTTGTGGAGGGGTAATTCACCCCTCCACTTT.

On this clone: A clone one base away is much larger, so this may be a read error. This sequence joins TRBV3-1 (or the pseudogene TRBV3-2) and TRBJ2-3; 12 bases line up with TRBD2. This CDR3 comprises 16 residues. The J segment lost 1 base and the V segment lost 2 bases, leaving 1 base of the junction unmatched. Germline values: CDR1 LGHDT, CDR2 YNNKEL (reference sequence). The CDR3 spells CASSQRLAGGTDTQYF. The CDR3 DNA is TGTGCCAGCAGCCAACGACTAGCGGGGGGCACAGATACGCAGTATTTT.

This chain connects TRBV19 to TRBJ1-2; TRBD1 aligns across 8 bases. The CDR3 sequence is 15 residues long. Germline values: CDR1 LNHDA, CDR2 SQIVND (reference sequence). V lost 4 bases and J lost 7; bases outside the gene matches: 11. CDR3 sequence (DNA): TGTGCCAGTAGTACCGACCGGACAGGGTCCCGTGGCTACACCTTC. It specifies CASSTDRTGSRGYTF.

This chain connects TRBV9 to TRBJ2-1; 10 nucleotides line up with TRBD2. The CDR3 extends over 16 amino acids. Germline lookup yields CDR1 SGDLS and CDR2 YYNGEE. V shed 3 bases, J shed 8 bases, and the junction held 11 bases outside the gene matches. CDR3 loop: CASSASSGSDVDEQFF. The DNA of the CDR3 is TGTGCCAGCAGCGCGTCTAGCGGGAGTGACGTCGATGAGCAGTTCTTC. The full variable domain, completed using reference TRBV9 and TRBJ2-1, is DSGVTQTPKHLITATGQRVTLRCSPRSGDLSVYWYQQSLDQGLQFLIQYYNGEERAKGNILERFSAQQFPDLHSELNLSSLELGDSALYFCASSASSGSDVDEQFFGPGTRLTVL.

The chain is built from TRBV7-9 and TRBJ1-1; 11 bases are a match to TRBD1. J was trimmed by 11 bases and V by 5 bases; bases with no gene match: 7. This CDR3 is built from 13 residues. Germline CDR1 SEHNR, CDR2 FQNEAQ (reference sequence). CDR3 DNA: TGTGCCAGCAGCGGGGACAGGGGGGTGGATGCTTTCTTT. Encoded protein: CASSGDRGVDAFF.